This T cell receptor (beta chain) emerged from a study of blood T cell repertoires in COVID-19. At the level of the study: Acute-phase and convalescent COVID-19 samples originated in the United States, Italy and Spain.

Germline CDR1 DFQATT, CDR2 SNEGSKA (reference sequence). The junction had 11 bases not matched to a gene; V was cut back by 3 bases and J by 5 bases. The CDR3 spans 16 residues. Study processing details: Estimates of nucleated cell counts were drawn from the amplification of reference gene primers. Data came from immunoSEQ multiplex PCR; TCRdb stores just in-frame clones and leaves some out. The DNA was the basis for D and trimming; V, J and clone size are from that table. Of about 230,000 clones listed, around four fifths are singletons. The rearrangement joins TRBV20-1 to TRBJ2-1; 9 bases line up with TRBD2. This receptor was obtained from a woman aged 80 or over with active or convalescent COVID-19. The sequenced sample consisted of peripheral blood. The CDR3 is CSASSGTSFPDNEQFF. For the CDR3, the DNA is TGCAGTGCTAGTAGCGGGACTAGCTTCCCTGACAATGAGCAGTTCTTC.